These 31 T cell receptor beta chains came from one sample sequenced in a study of cytomegalovirus exposure and HLA in healthy donors (TCRdb year 2017). Libraries were constructed by the immunoSEQ multiplex PCR assay. For the multiplex PCR, a mixture combining 60 forward primers for TCR Vbeta segments and 13 reverse primers for TCR Jbeta segments was used. The source is immuneACCESS, and TCRdb retained only in-frame sequences with V and J called. Part of the clones is not carried over; for the studies checked, unresolved V genes explain less than half of this, and the remainder is unexplained. The sample profile shows some 14,000 clones; 55% to 75% of them were found once. Together, the top ten hold roughly 15% of the sample. Sequencing was carried out using PBMCs. These receptors all stem from a woman in her 50s in good health and CMV-seropositive.

The rearrangement joins TRBV6-1 to TRBJ1-1; 7 bases align to TRBD1. CDR3 length: 11 residues. In germline, CDR1 is MNHNS, CDR2 SASEGT. The CDR3 nucleotides read TGTGCGAGCGACAGGGTCACTGAAGCTTTCTTT. The encoded protein is CASDRVTEAFF.

The V call is TRBV7-2, the J call TRBJ2-7; maybe TRBD2 (7 bases). Trimming removed 3 bases from V and 1 base from J, with 13 bases in between. The CDR3 extends over 15 amino acids. Per germline, CDR1 SGHTA and CDR2 FQGNSA. CDR3 nucleotide sequence: TGTGCCAGCAGCTTGGGGGGGGCGGGGTCCTACGAGCAGTACGTC. Translating gives CASSLGGAGSYEQYV.

The V call is TRBV11-2, the J call TRBJ1-1; D unclear. Deletions cut 3 bases from V and 7 bases from J, with 15 bases between. The CDR3 length is 14 residues. Germline lookup yields CDR1 SGHAT and CDR2 FQNNGV. Written as DNA, the CDR3 is TGTGCCAGCAGCTTGGCCGGGGTCGCGCGTGAAGCTTTCTTT. It encodes CASSLAGVAREAFF.

The chain couples TRBV18 to TRBJ1-2, with TRBD1 matching 7 bases. Germline assignment: CDR1 KGHSH and CDR2 LQKENI. With 4 bases clipped from V and 3 bases from J, the junction kept 2 bases outside the gene matches. This CDR3 has 13 amino acids. CDR3 loop: CASSRGQDYGYTF. The CDR3 coding sequence is TGTGCCAGCTCACGCGGACAGGACTATGGCTACACCTTC.

This clone is large. This sequence joins TRBV21-1 and TRBJ1-5. TRBV21-1 is shown as a pseudogene. This CDR3 comprises 17 residues. This chain's CDR3 is CASSMGTVRGCNQPQHF. In nucleotides, the CDR3 is TGTGCCAGCAGCATGGGGACTGTTCGAGGGTGCAATCAGCCCCAGCATTTT.

The chain couples TRBV4-3 to TRBJ2-1, with 7 bases aligning to TRBD2. CDR1 and CDR2 from the germline V gene are LGHNA and YSLEER. The trim removed 0 bases at V and 6 bases at J, leaving 8 bases unmatched. The CDR3 runs 16 residues. The CDR3: CASSQDGLAEPNEQFF. The DNA of the CDR3 is TGCGCCAGCAGCCAAGATGGGCTAGCGGAGCCCAATGAGCAGTTCTTC.

This rearrangement joins TRBV6-4 to TRBJ2-1; TRBD2 agrees at 11 bases. CDR3 length: 14 residues. Losses at the gene ends were 5 bases for V and 8 bases for J; bases not matched to a gene: 5. CDR1 and CDR2 (germline): MRHNA, SNTAGT. The CDR3 loop reads CASSLAGGSDEQFF. CDR3 DNA sequence: TGTGCCAGCAGTCTAGCGGGAGGTTCCGATGAGCAGTTCTTC.

This chain joins TRBV30 and TRBJ2-1, with 12 bases lining up with TRBD2. Germline V gene sequence: CDR1 GTSNPN, CDR2 SVGIG (reference sequence). The J segment lost 4 bases and the V segment lost 4 bases, leaving 2 bases of the junction unmatched. This CDR3 contains 14 residues. In DNA form, the CDR3 reads TGTGCCTGGACCGGGACTAGCGGGTACAATGAGCAGTTCTTC. Protein: CAWTGTSGYNEQFF.

This chain links TRBV29-1 with TRBJ2-7, with D possibly matching TRBD1 (6 bases). This CDR3 is 14 amino acids long. Germline V gene lookup returns CDR1 SQVTM and CDR2 ANQGSEA. V lost 5 bases and J lost 7, with 21 bases in between. CDR3 bases: TGCAGCGTTACAAGCCCAGGGGCTGTAAAAGAGCAGTACTTC. The encoded protein is CSVTSPGAVKEQYF.

The chain combines TRBV20-1 with TRBJ2-3; no definite D call. There are 11 residues in the CDR3. Per the germline V gene, CDR1 is DFQATT and CDR2 is SNEGSKA (reference sequence). Trimming removed 6 bases from V and 6 bases from J, with 10 bases in between. The DNA for the CDR3 is TGCAGTGCCCCGTCCCCTGATACGCAGTATTTT. It translates to CSAPSPDTQYF.

This clone was observed a handful of times. The chain joins TRBV7-2 to TRBJ2-3; 7 nucleotides align to TRBD2. Germline lookup yields CDR1 SGHTA and CDR2 FQGNSA. The CDR3 loop spans 13 amino acids. The V segment lost 5 bases and the J segment 8 bases; nucleotides outside the gene matches: 7. The CDR3 here is CASSATSPPTQYF. The CDR3 coding sequence is TGTGCCAGCAGCGCGACTAGCCCTCCTACGCAGTATTTT.

This chain links TRBV14 with TRBJ1-1; 7 bases agree with TRBD1. CDR1 SGHDN and CDR2 FVKESK come from the germline V gene. This CDR3 spans 14 amino acids. Germline trimming cut 1 base from V and 6 bases from J; bases unmatched to any gene: 5. Here the CDR3 DNA reads TGTGCCAGCAGCCAAGTACAGGGGAGCGCTGAAGCTTTCTTT. Protein product: CASSQVQGSAEAFF.

The chain combines TRBV5-1 with TRBJ2-3; D is undetermined. V was shortened by 4 bases and J by 5 bases, with 11 bases between the two germline ends. Per germline, CDR1 SGHRS and CDR2 YFSETQ. The CDR3 length is 13 residues. The CDR3 coding sequence is TGCGCCAGCAGCCTCCCTCCGGGAGATACGCAGTATTTT. It yields the protein CASSLPPGDTQYF. Full variable domain (outside the CDR3, taken from reference TRBV5-1 and TRBJ2-3): KAGVTQTPRYLIKTRGQQVTLSCSPISGHRSVSWYQQTPGQGLQFLFEYFSETQRNKGNFPGRFSGRQFSNSRSEMNVSTLELGDSALYLCASSLPPGDTQYFGPGTRLTVL.

This clone came up a few times. The rearrangement joins TRBV19 to TRBJ2-7; a possible D gene is TRBD1 (5 bases). This CDR3 contains 13 residues. The V gene's germline CDR1 is LNHDA and CDR2 SQIVND (reference sequence). The V gene lost 5 bases and the J gene lost 0 bases, with 8 bases spanning the gap. CDR3 sequence reads: CASSVDTSYEQYF. CDR3 nucleotide sequence: TGTGCCAGTAGTGTGGACACCTCCTACGAGCAGTACTTC.

The rearrangement links TRBV25-1 to TRBJ2-1, with TRBD2 matching over 8 bases. The CDR3 loop spans 15 amino acids. The J segment lost 1 base and the V segment lost 9 bases, leaving 8 bases of the junction unmatched. Germline CDR1 reads MGHDK; CDR2 reads SYGVNS. Here the CDR3 DNA reads TGTGCCAGTCTAGGGAAGCGGGAGTCCTACAATGAGCAGTTCTTC. This sequence encodes CASLGKRESYNEQFF.

This clone has more than one count but fewer than ten. V usage is TRBV4-3 and J usage is TRBJ2-7; tentatively, D is TRBD2 (6 bases). The CDR3 extends over 15 amino acids. Between the trimmed V and J ends, which lost 0 bases and 8 bases, there was a span of 17 bases. Per germline, CDR1 LGHNA and CDR2 YSLEER. The CDR3 DNA is TGCGCCAGCAGCCAAGAGAGGAGGGGTAGGGAGAAGCAGTACTTC. Translation gives CASSQERRGREKQYF.

The sample holds many counts of this clone. This sequence joins TRBV7-2 and TRBJ2-1; TRBD1 matches 8 bases. The junction had 1 base not matched to a gene; V was cut back by 1 base and J by 2 bases. Germline V gene data show CDR1 as SGHTA and CDR2 as FQGNSA. CDR3 length equals 15 residues. CDR3 residues: CASSLGTGPYNEQFF. CDR3 nucleotide sequence: TGTGCCAGCAGCTTAGGGACAGGGCCCTACAATGAGCAGTTCTTC.

The sample holds a few counts of this clone. The chain combines TRBV5-8 with TRBJ1-1; D is undetermined. The V gene's germline CDR1 is SGHTS and CDR2 YDEGEE. V was cut by 1 base and J by 8 bases, with 6 bases left in between. The CDR3 is 11 amino acids. CDR3 region: CASSLFREAFF. The CDR3 region has the DNA TGTGCCAGCAGCTTGTTTAGAGAAGCTTTCTTT. Variable domain in full (rest from reference TRBV5-8 and TRBJ1-1): EAGVTQSPTHLIKTRGQQATLRCSPISGHTSVYWYQQALGLGLQFLLWYDEGEERNRGNFPPRFSGRQFPNYSSELNVNALELEDSALYLCASSLFREAFFGQGTRLTVV.

J is TRBJ2-1 and V is TRBV4-1; the D gene is possibly TRBD2 (6 bases). The germline gives CDR1 MGHRA, CDR2 YSYEKL. CDR3 size: 15 residues. Trimming left V 4 bases short and J 14 bases short, with 24 bases between. CDR3 loop: CASSRAVIVADDKFF. The CDR3 DNA reads TGCGCCAGCAGCCGGGCGGTTATTGTAGCGGATGATAAGTTCTTC.

The rearrangement links TRBV11-2 to TRBJ2-7; 7 bases are a match to TRBD2. The CDR3 is made up of 14 amino acids. The germline V gene encodes CDR1 SGHAT and CDR2 FQNNGV. J was trimmed by 3 bases and V by 1 base; bases with no gene match: 3. This CDR3 reads CASSLAAGVYEQYF. In nucleotides, the CDR3 is TGTGCCAGCAGCTTAGCTGCGGGGGTCTACGAGCAGTACTTC.

The chain couples TRBV6-1 to TRBJ2-3, with D maybe TRBD2 (6 bases). The germline V gene has CDR1 MNHNS and CDR2 SASEGT. This CDR3 has 12 residues. Trimming shortened V by 6 bases and J by 6 bases, and 10 bases separated the two germline ends. CDR3: CASSGTLDTQYF. The CDR3 DNA follows: TGTGCCAGCAGCGGGACTTTGGATACGCAGTATTTT.

This clone was detected a few times. The CDR3 loop reads CSVEMGQGHTF. CDR3 nucleotides: TGCAGCGTTGAAATGGGACAGGGCCACACCTTC. The V and J genes are TRBV29-1 and TRBJ1-2, with 9 bases fitting TRBD1. V lost 2 bases to trimming and J lost 12 bases; unmatched junction nucleotides: 4. This CDR3 spans 11 amino acids. Germline assignment: CDR1 SQVTM and CDR2 ANQGSEA.

With respect to this clone: Within the sample, other DNA sequences also encode this same CDR3. The chain couples TRBV4-2 to TRBJ1-1; D gene ambiguous. The length of the CDR3 is 15 residues. Per germline, CDR1 LGHNA and CDR2 YNFKEQ. Trimming removed 1 base at V and 1 base at J, with 10 bases between. CDR3 loop: CASSQVGEGNTEAFF. The CDR3 DNA sequence: TGTGCCAGCAGCCAAGTTGGGGAGGGGAACACTGAAGCTTTCTTT.

By sample share, this clone is medium-sized (0.01 to 0.1%). The CDR3 sequence is CASSALAGADTQYF. The CDR3 DNA reads as TGTGCCAGCAGTGCTCTAGCGGGAGCAGATACGCAGTATTTT. V and J are TRBV28 and TRBJ2-3; 10 bases map to TRBD2. Germline assignment: CDR1 MDHEN and CDR2 SYDVKM. This CDR3 region has 14 residues. Trimming removed 5 bases from V and 4 bases from J; junction bases left unmatched: 3.

The chain uses TRBV5-1 and TRBJ2-7; no clear D. V was cut by 2 bases and J by 0 bases, with 9 bases left in between. This CDR3 comprises 14 residues. Germline V gene sequence: CDR1 SGHRS, CDR2 YFSETQ. In nucleotides, the CDR3 is TGCGCCAGCAGCTTCGGTTTCGCCTCCTACGAGCAGTACTTC. This sequence encodes CASSFGFASYEQYF.

The CDR3 DNA sequence: TGCGCCAGCAGCTTCATAGCGGGAGGGGCAGATACGCAGTATTTT. Its protein product is CASSFIAGGADTQYF. V gene TRBV4-1 combines with J gene TRBJ2-3; 11 bases are a match to TRBD2. V shed 5 bases, J shed 4 bases, and the junction held 5 bases outside the gene matches. This CDR3 is 15 amino acids long. The germline V gene has CDR1 MGHRA and CDR2 YSYEKL.

The rearrangement joins TRBV20-1 to TRBJ1-1; D unresolved. V shed 4 bases and J shed 10 bases, with 13 bases lying between them. CDR3 length: 11 amino acids. Germline CDR1 and CDR2: DFQATT and SNEGSKA (reference sequence). CDR3 DNA sequence: TGCAGTGCTAAGCGGGGAAGGCCAGCTTTCTTT. This sequence encodes CSAKRGRPAFF.

The chain recombines TRBV29-1 with TRBJ1-2; TRBD1 agrees at 7 bases. CDR3 length: 13 residues. V shed 6 bases and J 8 bases; nucleotides not matched to a gene: 12. Germline values: CDR1 SQVTM, CDR2 ANQGSEA. The CDR3 protein is CSVETGRSYGYTF. The DNA for the CDR3 is TGCAGCGTGGAGACAGGGAGGTCGTACGGCTACACCTTC.

Points on this clone: The junction departs from germline at one end; a sequencing error may be responsible. The CDR3 spells CAGRANLDTQYF. The CDR3 DNA reads TGTGCCGGCAGGGCCAATTTAGATACGCAGTATTTT. The chain combines TRBV7-9 with TRBJ2-3; D possibly corresponds to TRBD1 (5 bases). The V gene's germline CDR1 is SEHNR and CDR2 FQNEAQ (reference sequence). The CDR3 has 12 residues.

The V and J genes are TRBV4-2 and TRBJ2-7; perhaps TRBD1 as D (5 bases). The CDR3 covers 15 residues. V dropped 0 bases and J dropped 3 bases, with 12 bases sitting between them. Looked up from germline, CDR1 is LGHNA and CDR2 is YNFKEQ. CDR3 nucleotide sequence: TGTGCCAGCAGCCAAGAAGAAGGACATTTCTACGAGCAGTACTTC. Amino acids: CASSQEEGHFYEQYF.

V gene TRBV30 combines with J gene TRBJ1-2, with D perhaps TRBD1 (6 bases). Germline V gene sequence: CDR1 GTSNPN, CDR2 SVGIG (reference sequence). This CDR3 spans 14 amino acids. V lost 5 bases to trimming and J lost 5 bases, with 18 bases between them. In nucleotides, the CDR3 is TGTGCCTGGGATCCGGGACAAGAGGTTTATGGCTACACCTTC. Translated: CAWDPGQEVYGYTF.